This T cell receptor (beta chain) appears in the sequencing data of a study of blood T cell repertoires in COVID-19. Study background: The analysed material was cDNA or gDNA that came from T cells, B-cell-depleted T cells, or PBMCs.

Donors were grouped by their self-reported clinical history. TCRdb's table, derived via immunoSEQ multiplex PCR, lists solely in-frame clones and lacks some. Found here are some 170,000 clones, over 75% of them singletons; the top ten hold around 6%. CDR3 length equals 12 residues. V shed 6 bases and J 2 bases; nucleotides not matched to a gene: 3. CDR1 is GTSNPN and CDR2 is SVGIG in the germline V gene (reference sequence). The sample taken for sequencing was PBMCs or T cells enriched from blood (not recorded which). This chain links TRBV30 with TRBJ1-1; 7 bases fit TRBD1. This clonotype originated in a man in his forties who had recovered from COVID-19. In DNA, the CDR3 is TGTGCCTGTACAGGGGTTAACACTGAAGCTTTCTTT. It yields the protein CACTGVNTEAFF. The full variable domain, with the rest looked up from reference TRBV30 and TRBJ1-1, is SQTIHQWPATLVQPVGSPLSLECTVEGTSNPNLYWYRQAAGRGLQLLFYSVGIGQISSEVPQNLSASRPQDRQFILSSKKLLLSDSGFYLCACTGVNTEAFFGQGTRLTVV.